Listed below are T cell receptor beta chains from one sample, sequenced in a study of metastatic and nonmetastatic thyroid tumors. From the PCR reads, TCRdb re-called clones with MiXCR. The sample has about 41,000 clones, over 9.5% seen once. The source material was blood. Receptors were obtained from a female donor with papillary thyroid cancer or a benign thyroid nodule (not recorded which). Some clones in this sample may be carry-over from other donors' samples. The CDR3 runs from the conserved cysteine through the conserved F or W. Clone size, where shown, is once, few, many, or a class for clones that have expanded.

v_call clone_size cdr3_aa
TRBV5-6 many CASSPTGTALPLHF
TRBV27 many CASSYQGLATDRRGTQYF
TRBV19 many CASSIERVTQRRLAGYNEQFF
TRBV11-2 many CASSPWDRTDEQYF
TRBV20-1 many CSAPREGKGRTNEKLFF
TRBV5-1 . CASSPETSGSTDTQYF
TRBV5-1 . CACRGLASNEQFF
TRBV5-1 many CASSLGDRNYGYTF
TRBV20-1 . CSDGTGGTYEQHF
TRBV28 many CASSFSRDEQYF
TRBV2 many CASSEARLTNEQFF
TRBV6-2/TRBV6-3 many CASSKGTSGIEQYF
TRBV27 . CASSRSVTSPYEQYF
TRBV11-2 . CASTLSGTGGYEQYF
TRBV3-1 many CASSHRQGNYGYTF
TRBV5-1 many CASSFLGKDQPQHF
TRBV6-1 few CASSVGTAAYEQYF
TRBV4-2 many CASSQERLAYEQYF
TRBV24-1 . CATSGTGAYEQYF
TRBV4-3 many CASSQERFASSYNEQFF
TRBV12-3/TRBV12-4 many CASSLGLADYEQYF
TRBV20-1 . CSARDPRGRVNNEQFF
TRBV20-1 many CSAKGLAELNTDTQYF
TRBV12-3/TRBV12-4 few CASSFQEFNQPQHF
TRBV18 many CASSKVGTASLKAGGREQYF
TRBV20-1 . CSATGLAGGPHLWETQYF
TRBV24-1 many CATSDLGGYTF
TRBV5-1 many CASSLASSYEQYF
TRBV28 many CASSLRRVTNEKLFF
TRBV20-1 many CSARRLPGTGGTQPQHF
TRBV20-1 . CSARTTYLGQRPHNSNEQFF
TRBV6-1 many CASSASGQNSYGYTF
TRBV5-4 many CASSLGAGVSTDTQYF
TRBV20-1 many CSARLLGDNYSNQPQHF
TRBV7-8 . CASVQGSSGNTIYF
TRBV10-2 many CASSVRAPSDGYTF
TRBV11-2 . CASSLGYIHDEQFF
TRBV19 many CASSSVRANQPQHF
TRBV28 many CASSTTRTPEQFF
TRBV20-1 medium-sized CSAWDGTGGEDGYTF
TRBV28 . CASSLLPPNEQFF
TRBV5-1 many CASSLVGGLNTGELFF
TRBV3-1 many CASSQGGSNGEQFF
TRBV20-1 many CSAREAALETQYF
TRBV20-1 many CSAVRGDTQYF
TRBV6-1 many CASIGLAGGTGELFF
TRBV12-3/TRBV12-4 many CASSFLATYEQYF
TRBV7-2 . CASIPRLAVAWEQYF
TRBV5-6 many CASSLVGSGSTDTQYF
TRBV5-1 many CASGDGATDTQYF
TRBV4-3 many CASRVGQSGLLSTEAFF
TRBV7-9 many CASSALGETQYF
TRBV5-1 many CASSLLAGVPEQYF
TRBV4-1 many CASSQGGLKDTEAFF
TRBV6-1 many CASSDVHSGYEQYF
TRBV6-2/TRBV6-3 many CASSKGLAEYQETQYF
TRBV6-1 many CASSEGSDYEQYF
TRBV19 many CASSNRAGVITGELFF
TRBV19 many CASSIVLKKTQYF